These 3 T cell receptor beta chains originate from one sample sequenced in a study of OX40 agonist ivuxolimab in advanced cancers. TCRdb keeps only in-frame clones here, not all; method: immunoSEQ multiplex PCR. The profile covers tens of thousands of clones, with around 80% appearing a single time and approximately 1.7% taken by the ten largest. The specimen comprised CD4+ or CD8+ T cells sorted from blood, sampled in a trial of the OX40 agonist ivuxolimab. These receptors came from an adult with an advanced solid tumor such as melanoma, head and neck, liver or kidney cancer.

The chain links TRBV12-1 to TRBJ2-7; the DNA was not compared with TRBD2, the D call given in the table. TRBV12-1 is described as a pseudogene. The CDR3 has 12 amino acids. The DNA of the CDR3 is TGTGCCAGCAGCGCGGCCATCTACGAGCAGTACTTC. Translated, it gives CASSAAIYEQYF.

This chain's CDR3 is CAIRSDTQETQYF. The CDR3 DNA follows: TGTGCCATCCGGAGTGATACCCAAGAGACCCAGTACTTC. The chain has TRBV10-3 and TRBJ2-5; unclear D gene. Germline assignment: CDR1 ENHRY and CDR2 SYGVKD. Trimming shortened V by 8 bases and J by 1 base, and 11 bases separated the two germline ends. The CDR3 is made up of 13 amino acids.

The chain is built from TRBV9 and TRBJ2-7, with D perhaps TRBD1 or TRBD2 (5 bases each). Germline V CDR1 and CDR2: SGDLS, YYNGEE. The CDR3 is 15 residues long. V lost 0 bases, J lost 7 bases, and 17 bases lay in between. The CDR3 coding sequence is TGTGCCAGCAGCGTAGTTGGGGGAGACGTCGGAGAGCAGTACTTC. This gives the protein CASSVVGGDVGEQYF.